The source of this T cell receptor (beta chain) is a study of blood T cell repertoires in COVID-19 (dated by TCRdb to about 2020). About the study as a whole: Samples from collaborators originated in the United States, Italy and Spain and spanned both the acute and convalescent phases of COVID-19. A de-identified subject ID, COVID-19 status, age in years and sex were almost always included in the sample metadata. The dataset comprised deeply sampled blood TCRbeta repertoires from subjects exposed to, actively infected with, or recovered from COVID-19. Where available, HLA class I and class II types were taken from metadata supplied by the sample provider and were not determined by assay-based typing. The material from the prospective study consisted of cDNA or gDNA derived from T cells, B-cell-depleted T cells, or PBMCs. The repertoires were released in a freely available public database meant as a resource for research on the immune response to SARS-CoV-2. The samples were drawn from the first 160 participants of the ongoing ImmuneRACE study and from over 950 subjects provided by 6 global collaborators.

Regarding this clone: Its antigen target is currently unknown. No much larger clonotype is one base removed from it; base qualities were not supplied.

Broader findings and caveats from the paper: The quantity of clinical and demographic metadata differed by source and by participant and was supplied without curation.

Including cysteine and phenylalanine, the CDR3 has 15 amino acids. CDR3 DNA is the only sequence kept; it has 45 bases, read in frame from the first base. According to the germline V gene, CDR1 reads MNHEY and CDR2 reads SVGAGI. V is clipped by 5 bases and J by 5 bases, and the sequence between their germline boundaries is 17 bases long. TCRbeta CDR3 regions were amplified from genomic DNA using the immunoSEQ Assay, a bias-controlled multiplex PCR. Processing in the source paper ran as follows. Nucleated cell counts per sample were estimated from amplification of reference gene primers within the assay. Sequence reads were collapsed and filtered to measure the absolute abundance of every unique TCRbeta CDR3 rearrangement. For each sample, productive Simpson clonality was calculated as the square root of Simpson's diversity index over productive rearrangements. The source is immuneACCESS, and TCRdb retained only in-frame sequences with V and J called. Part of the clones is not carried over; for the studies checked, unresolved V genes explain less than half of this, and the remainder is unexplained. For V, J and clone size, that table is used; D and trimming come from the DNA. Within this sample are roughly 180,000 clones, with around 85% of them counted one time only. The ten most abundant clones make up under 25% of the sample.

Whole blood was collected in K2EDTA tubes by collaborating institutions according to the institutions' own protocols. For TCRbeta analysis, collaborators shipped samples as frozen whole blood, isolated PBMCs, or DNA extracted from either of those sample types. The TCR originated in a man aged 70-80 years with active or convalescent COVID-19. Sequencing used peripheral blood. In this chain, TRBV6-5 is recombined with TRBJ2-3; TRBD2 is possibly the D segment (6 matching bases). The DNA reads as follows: TGTGCCAGCAGTCCTAGCGCCGGAAGGGGAGATACGCAGTATTTT. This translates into CASSPSAGRGDTQYF.